The subject of this entry is one T cell receptor (beta chain). Its matching antigen is unknown. The sample belongs to a study of T cell responses to AZD1222 COVID-19 vaccine. In the study overall: Whether given at about 4 or about 12 weeks, second doses were pooled. Overall study findings and caveats: The peak T cell response came first, and repertoires were sampled only after it. A rise in Spike-specific TCR breadth and depth followed two AZD1222 doses.

Generated by immunoSEQ multiplex PCR, the TCRdb table keeps only in-frame clones and is missing some. The table includes about 120,000 clones, roughly 86% detected once. This TCR came from an adult in good health. Sequenced material: peripheral blood, taken on day 0 of AZD1222 vaccination.

CDR3 nucleotide sequence: TGTGCCAGCAGCCGGACAGGGGGCGAAGGGCAGCCCCAGCATTTT. It translates to CASSRTGGEGQPQHF. The chain links TRBV7-6 to TRBJ1-5; TRBD1 matches 11 bases. The V segment lost 5 bases and the J segment 7 bases; nucleotides outside the gene matches: 7. The CDR3 runs to 15 residues. Germline V lookup: CDR1 SGHVS, CDR2 FNYEAQ. Using reference TRBV7-6 and TRBJ1-5 for the parts outside the CDR3, the full variable domain is GAGVSQSPRYKVTKRGQDVALRCDPISGHVSLYWYRQALGQGPEFLTYFNYEAQQDKSGLPNDRFSAERPEGSISTLTIQRTEQRDSAMYRCASSRTGGEGQPQHFGDGTRLSIL.